A selection of T cell receptor beta chains follows, all from one sample in a study of cytomegalovirus exposure and HLA in healthy donors. Profiled with immunoSEQ multiplex PCR; TCRdb holds only in-frame clones, not every one. The sample contains over 120,000 clones, around 70% of which appear only once. The sample taken for sequencing was PBMCs. The receptor set was obtained from a woman aged 60 to 75 in good health and CMV-seropositive. Each CDR3 is given with its conserved first and last residue. The order of the fields is D gene, J gene, clone size, V gene, CDR3 protein, CDR3 DNA. D genes are given only for firm matches. Part of the rows lack a size; the others show once, few, many or a class for expanded clones.

TRBD2	TRBJ2-7	NA	TRBV5-4	CASSLVAGDSEQYF	TGTGCCAGCAGCTTGGTTGCGGGAGACTCCGAGCAGTACTTC
TRBD2	TRBJ2-7	NA	TRBV18	CASSPLAGGFDEQYF	TGTGCCAGCTCACCCTTAGCGGGAGGGTTCGATGAGCAGTACTTC
NA	TRBJ1-2	NA	TRBV15	CATSRSQGLGYTF	TGTGCCACCAGCAGATCACAGGGTCTTGGCTACACCTTC
TRBD1	TRBJ2-3	NA	TRBV6-6	CASSVRDRRTDTQYF	TGTGCCAGCAGTGTCCGGGACAGGCGCACAGATACGCAGTATTTT
NA	TRBJ1-4	few	TRBV2	CASSYTGTTNEKLFF	TGTGCCAGCAGTTATACAGGGACAACTAATGAAAAACTGTTTTTT
NA	TRBJ2-7	NA	TRBV19	CASSVEPGSVYEQYF	TGTGCCAGTAGTGTAGAACCGGGGTCCGTTTACGAGCAGTACTTC
NA	TRBJ1-2	NA	TRBV28	CASRPQGGLAANYGYTF	TGTGCCAGCAGGCCCCAGGGAGGCCTCGCTGCTAACTATGGCTACACCTTC
TRBD1	TRBJ2-1	NA	TRBV13	CASSLGTGLYNEQFF	TGTGCCAGCAGCCTCGGGACAGGGCTCTACAATGAGCAGTTCTTC
NA	TRBJ1-2	few	TRBV5-1	CASRRDAGANGYTF	TGCGCCAGCAGACGCGACGCTGGGGCTAATGGCTACACCTTC
NA	TRBJ1-2	NA	TRBV5-1	CASSGTDSSSYTF	TGCGCCAGCAGCGGTACGGATTCTAGCAGCTACACCTTC
NA	TRBJ1-2	NA	TRBV28	CASSLSGSGYTF	TGTGCCAGCAGTTTATCGGGATCCGGCTACACCTTC
NA	TRBJ1-2	NA	TRBV28	CASGSFQGEDGYTF	TGTGCCAGCGGTAGTTTTCAGGGTGAGGATGGCTACACCTTC
TRBD1	TRBJ2-7	few	TRBV11-3	CASSLDGQGSGEQYF	TGTGCCAGCAGCTTAGATGGACAGGGGTCGGGCGAGCAGTACTTC
NA	TRBJ1-1	NA	TRBV9	CASSVVGGVAFF	TGTGCCAGCAGCGTAGTGGGAGGGGTGGCTTTCTTT
NA	TRBJ1-2	few	TRBV10-3	CAITPMVQQGYTF	TGTGCCATCACCCCCATGGTCCAACAGGGCTACACCTTC
NA	TRBJ1-2	NA	TRBV10-1	CASRITANYGYTF	TGCGCCAGCAGAATTACGGCTAACTATGGCTACACCTTC
NA	TRBJ2-7	NA	TRBV10-3	CAISEYRGSYEQYF	TGTGCCATCAGTGAGTATCGGGGGTCCTACGAGCAGTACTTC
TRBD2	TRBJ2-2	NA	TRBV27	CASSLLAWTNTGELFF	TGTGCCAGCAGTCTACTAGCGTGGACGAACACCGGGGAGCTGTTTTTT
NA	TRBJ2-5	NA	TRBV5-1	CASSFKGTQETQYF	TGCGCCAGCAGCTTTAAAGGGACTCAAGAGACCCAGTACTTC
NA	TRBJ1-1	few	TRBV28	CAISVLQGNTEAFF	TGTGCCATTTCGGTGTTACAGGGCAACACTGAAGCTTTCTTT
TRBD1	TRBJ2-7	once	TRBV10-3	CAISDFIPGGGEQYF	TGTGCCATCAGTGACTTCATTCCAGGGGGCGGCGAGCAGTACTTC
NA	TRBJ2-3	NA	TRBV28	CASSPGVAGTDTQYF	TGTGCCAGCAGCCCCGGGGTAGCGGGCACAGATACGCAGTATTTT
TRBD2	TRBJ2-5	NA	TRBV19	CASSMVREGRELNF	TGTGCCAGTAGTATGGTTAGGGAGGGACGGGAATTGAACTTC
NA	TRBJ1-5	few	TRBV19	CASSTGQRNQPQHF	TGTGCCAGTAGTACCGGACAGAGAAATCAGCCCCAGCATTTT
NA	TRBJ2-1	few	TRBV27	CASSMASPYNEQFF	TGTGCCAGCAGTATGGCTAGCCCCTACAATGAGCAGTTCTTC
NA	TRBJ1-5	NA	TRBV4-1	CASSLRHREYSNQPQHF	TGCGCCAGCAGCTTACGTCACAGGGAGTATAGCAATCAGCCCCAGCATTTT
NA	TRBJ1-2	once	TRBV7-6	CASSLSDYYGYTF	TGTGCCAGCAGCTTATCAGATTACTATGGCTACACCTTC
NA	TRBJ1-4	once	TRBV5-1	CASSFGREREKLFF	TGCGCCAGCAGCTTTGGGAGGGAGCGGGAAAAACTGTTTTTT
NA	TRBJ1-5	NA	TRBV4-1	CASSQETGAGRQPQHF	TGCGCCAGCAGCCAAGAAACGGGCGCGGGGCGGCAGCCCCAGCATTTT
NA	TRBJ1-1	few	TRBV6-6	CASSPGERTEAFF	TGTGCCAGCAGCCCGGGAGAACGCACTGAAGCTTTCTTT
TRBD1	TRBJ2-5	NA	TRBV5-1	CASSLGPGTGGETQYF	TGCGCCAGCAGCTTGGGTCCTGGGACAGGGGGGGAGACCCAGTACTTC
TRBD1	TRBJ1-2	NA	TRBV5-1	CASSLAEGAGGYTF	TGCGCCAGCAGCTTGGCGGAGGGGGCGGGAGGCTACACCTTC
TRBD1	TRBJ2-2	NA	TRBV28	CASSTQRTGTGELFF	TGTGCCAGCAGTACCCAAAGGACAGGGACCGGGGAGCTGTTTTTT
TRBD2	TRBJ2-2	NA	TRBV7-2	CASSFSGRAPTGELFF	TGTGCCAGCAGCTTTAGCGGGAGGGCCCCTACCGGGGAGCTGTTTTTT
NA	TRBJ2-6	NA	TRBV30	CAWTGRRSSGANVLTF	TGTGCCTGGACAGGGCGCCGCAGCTCTGGGGCCAACGTCCTGACTTTC
TRBD1	TRBJ2-5	NA	TRBV15	CATSRDPSGQGRRETQYF	TGTGCCACCAGCAGAGATCCCTCGGGACAGGGGAGGAGGGAGACCCAGTACTTC
NA	TRBJ1-1	NA	TRBV20-1	CSASRGTEAFF	TGCAGTGCGTCGCGGGGGACTGAAGCTTTCTTT
TRBD1	TRBJ2-1	NA	TRBV10-3	CAISTQGAGEQFF	TGTGCCATCAGTACACAGGGGGCGGGTGAGCAGTTCTTC
NA	TRBJ2-5	NA	TRBV5-1	CASSLVEIQETQYF	TGCGCCAGCAGCTTGGTAGAGATTCAAGAGACCCAGTACTTC
TRBD1	TRBJ1-6	NA	TRBV10-3	CAIGTGSGGNSPLHF	TGTGCCATCGGGACAGGGTCCGGTGGTAATTCACCCCTCCACTTT
TRBD2	TRBJ2-1	NA	TRBV5-1	CASSLVSSGVNNEQFF	TGCGCCAGCAGCTTGGTCTCTAGCGGGGTTAACAATGAGCAGTTCTTC
TRBD2	TRBJ2-7	NA	TRBV5-1	CASSKTSSAREQYF	TGCGCCAGCAGCAAGACTAGCTCCGCTCGAGAGCAGTACTTC
NA	TRBJ1-3	NA	TRBV5-6	CASSLIAAAGNTIYF	TGTGCCAGCAGCTTGATCGCAGCGGCTGGAAACACCATATATTTT
NA	TRBJ2-1	once	TRBV20-1	CSATGNNEQFF	TGCAGTGCTACAGGGAACAATGAGCAGTTCTTC
TRBD2	TRBJ2-7	NA	TRBV27	CASSTGTSGRTEQYF	TGTGCCAGCAGTACCGGGACTAGCGGGAGGACCGAGCAGTACTTC
NA	TRBJ1-5	NA	TRBV10-3	CAISMGAEQPQHF	TGTGCCATCAGTATGGGGGCAGAACAGCCCCAGCATTTT
NA	TRBJ1-1	NA	TRBV28	CASSSGGTEAFF	TGTGCCAGCAGTTCCGGGGGCACTGAAGCTTTCTTT
NA	TRBJ2-2	NA	TRBV5-1	CASSPSGTGELFF	TGCGCCAGCAGCCCTAGTGGCACCGGGGAGCTGTTTTTT
TRBD1	TRBJ1-2	NA	TRBV2	CASGTGVSDGYTF	TGTGCCAGTGGGACAGGGGTTTCAGATGGCTACACCTTC
NA	TRBJ2-7	NA	TRBV28	CASSLLAVAYEQYF	TGTGCCAGCAGTTTGTTAGCGGTGGCCTACGAGCAGTACTTC
NA	TRBJ2-1	NA	TRBV13	CASSLPTKPVNEQFF	TGTGCCAGCAGCCTCCCCACTAAGCCAGTGAATGAGCAGTTCTTC
TRBD1	TRBJ1-5	NA	TRBV28	CASSWGTGTQPQHF	TGTGCCAGCAGTTGGGGGACAGGGACTCAGCCCCAGCATTTT
TRBD1	TRBJ1-5	NA	TRBV16	CASSRDRGGNQPQHF	TGTGCCAGCAGCCGGGACAGGGGAGGCAATCAGCCCCAGCATTTT
NA	TRBJ2-2	NA	TRBV6-5	CASSRTGELFF	TGTGCCAGCAGTCGGACCGGGGAGCTGTTTTTT
TRBD1	TRBJ1-5	NA	TRBV5-1	CASRPTGTGGQPQHF	TGCGCCAGCAGACCTACCGGGACAGGGGGGCAGCCCCAGCATTTT
TRBD2	TRBJ2-7	NA	TRBV9	CASSVEDFGGDEQYF	TGTGCCAGCAGCGTAGAAGACTTCGGGGGGGACGAGCAGTACTTC
NA	TRBJ2-7	NA	TRBV5-5	CASSLADTGIYEQYF	TGTGCCAGCAGCTTGGCGGACACTGGGATCTACGAGCAGTACTTC